The 20 T cell receptor beta chains in this list originate from one sample, sequenced in a study of T cell clones after liver transplantation. TCRdb keeps only in-frame clones here, not all; method: immunoSEQ multiplex PCR. The sample lists tens of thousands of clones; nearly 85% were seen once. Sequenced here: CD4+ T cells from blood, sampled 45 to 46 months after liver transplant. These receptors were obtained from a human patient who received a liver transplant. The graft donor may be the source of some T cells.

This rearrangement joins TRBV7-2 to TRBJ1-2, with 7 positions matching TRBD1. Per germline, CDR1 SGHTA and CDR2 FQGNSA. Trimming at V came to 3 bases and at J to 8 bases, leaving 6 bases not matched to a gene. The length of the CDR3 is 13 residues. CDR3 sequence: CASSFDRAKGYTF. For the CDR3, the DNA is TGTGCCAGCAGCTTTGACAGGGCGAAAGGCTACACCTTC. Combining the CDR3 with reference TRBV7-2 and TRBJ1-2 gives the whole variable domain GAGVSQSPSNKVTEKGKDVELRCDPISGHTALYWYRQSLGQGLEFLIYFQGNSAPDKSGLPSDRFSAERTGGSVSTLTIQRTQQEDSAVYLCASSFDRAKGYTFGSGTRLTVV.

The rearrangement joins TRBV7-6 to TRBJ2-7, with a possible D match to TRBD2 (5 bases). The CDR3 runs to 12 residues. Trimming cost V 5 bases and J 7 bases, with 12 bases left between them. CDR1 and CDR2 (germline): SGHVS, FNYEAQ. This CDR3 reads CASSQVLVEQYF. Written as DNA, the CDR3 is TGTGCCAGCAGCCAAGTACTAGTAGAGCAGTACTTC.

V usage is TRBV28 and J usage is TRBJ1-1; tentatively, D is TRBD1 (5 bases). The CDR3 loop spans 14 amino acids. Trimming took 8 bases from V and 6 from J, leaving 19 bases between them. Germline V gene lookup returns CDR1 MDHEN and CDR2 SYDVKM. The CDR3: CASRRGGKDAEAFF. The DNA for the CDR3 is TGTGCCAGCCGCCGCGGGGGGAAGGACGCTGAAGCTTTCTTT. The full variable domain, rest sourced from reference TRBV28 and TRBJ1-1, is DVKVTQSSRYLVKRTGEKVFLECVQDMDHENMFWYRQDPGLGLRLIYFSYDVKMKEKGDIPEGYSVSREKKERFSLILESASTNQTSMYLCASRRGGKDAEAFFGQGTRLTVV.

This chain connects TRBV9 to TRBJ2-7; 9 nucleotides agree with TRBD1. CDR3 length: 16 residues. Germline V CDR1 and CDR2: SGDLS, YYNGEE. The trim removed 1 base at V and 0 bases at J, leaving 5 bases unmatched. CDR3 bases: TGTGCCAGCAGCGTAAGTGGGGACAGGGACTCCTACGAGCAGTACTTC. Its translation: CASSVSGDRDSYEQYF.

J is TRBJ2-1 and V is TRBV4-1; TRBD1 is a possible D gene (5 bases). The V gene lost 2 bases and the J gene lost 0 bases, with 11 bases spanning the gap. CDR1 is MGHRA and CDR2 is YSYEKL in the germline V gene. This CDR3 has 16 residues. The CDR3 DNA reads TGCGCCAGCAGCCAACAGGGTAAAGGCTCCTACAATGAGCAGTTCTTC. This translates into CASSQQGKGSYNEQFF.

This chain uses TRBV7-9 with TRBJ2-1; 8 bases map to TRBD1. The germline V gene encodes CDR1 SEHNR and CDR2 FQNEAQ (reference sequence). The CDR3 sequence is 14 residues long. The V segment lost 5 bases and the J segment 9 bases; nucleotides outside the gene matches: 9. The CDR3 sequence is CASSPRLQGAEQFF. CDR3 nucleotide sequence: TGTGCCAGCAGCCCACGGCTGCAGGGGGCTGAGCAGTTCTTC.

The chain has TRBV19 and TRBJ1-1; possibly TRBD1 for D (5 bases). The CDR3 extends over 16 amino acids. CDR1 is LNHDA, CDR2 SQIVND, per germline (reference sequence). The V end was cut by 7 bases, the J end by 1 base, with 19 bases between. CDR3 sequence: CASKFLGEGPNTEAFF. Here the CDR3 DNA reads TGTGCCAGTAAGTTTTTAGGGGAAGGCCCGAACACTGAAGCTTTCTTT.

The CDR3 loop is CASSVRAWGNQPQHF. In nucleotides, the CDR3 is TGTGCCAGCAGTGTCAGGGCATGGGGCAATCAGCCCCAGCATTTT. The V gene is TRBV6-6, the J gene TRBJ1-5, with D possibly TRBD1 on 5 matching bases. V lost 5 bases and J 2 bases, leaving 13 bases between the germline ends. The CDR3 is 15 residues long. Per germline, CDR1 MNHNY and CDR2 SVGAGI (reference sequence).

V and J are TRBV7-6 and TRBJ2-7; D uncertain. The V and J ends lost 4 bases and 3 bases respectively, with 10 bases between them. The CDR3 is 13 amino acids. CDR1 is SGHVS, CDR2 FNYEAQ, per germline. The CDR3 nucleotides are TGTGCCAGCAGCTCAACGACGGGCTACGAGCAGTACTTC. Protein product: CASSSTTGYEQYF.

The chain recombines TRBV2 with TRBJ1-4; weak D call: TRBD1 (6 bases). Germline CDR1 reads SNHLY; CDR2 reads FYNNEI. Trimming cost V 6 bases and J 6 bases, with 14 bases left between them. CDR3 size: 14 residues. The CDR3 nucleotides are TGTGCCAGCAGCGTCAGGGGAAGGGATGAAAAACTGTTTTTT. It is translated as CASSVRGRDEKLFF.

The V call is TRBV9, the J call TRBJ1-4; the D gene is possibly TRBD1 (6 bases). V lost 0 bases and J lost 5, with 11 bases in between. This CDR3 has 15 residues. CDR1 SGDLS and CDR2 YYNGEE come from the germline V gene. The CDR3 sequence: CASSVEGTGNEKLFF. The CDR3 DNA reads TGTGCCAGCAGCGTAGAGGGTACAGGGAATGAAAAACTGTTTTTT.

The chain recombines TRBV5-4 with TRBJ1-1; D possibly corresponds to TRBD1 (6 bases). The CDR3 has 14 residues. Trimming left V 1 base short and J 1 base short, with 8 bases between. From germline, CDR1 is SGHNT and CDR2 YYREEE (reference sequence). The CDR3 loop is CASSLYRANTEAFF. As DNA, the CDR3 is TGTGCCAGCAGCTTGTACAGGGCGAACACTGAAGCTTTCTTT. The whole variable domain, remainder taken from reference TRBV5-4 and TRBJ1-1, is ETGVTQSPTHLIKTRGQQVTLRCSSQSGHNTVSWYQQALGQGPQFIFQYYREEENGRGNFPPRFSGLQFPNYSSELNVNALELDDSALYLCASSLYRANTEAFFGQGTRLTVV.

This clone was observed a handful of times. The genes are TRBV27 and TRBJ1-5, with D unresolved. V lost 0 bases and J 6 bases, leaving 9 bases between the germline ends. The CDR3 totals 14 residues. From germline, CDR1 is MNHEY and CDR2 SMNVEV (reference sequence). The CDR3 sequence is CASSLSSSGQPQHF. CDR3 DNA: TGTGCCAGCAGTTTATCGAGTTCGGGTCAGCCCCAGCATTTT.

The J gene is TRBJ1-4, the V gene TRBV5-1; a weak D match, TRBD1 (5 bases). Trimming removed 0 bases at V and 10 bases at J, with 22 bases between. Germline V gene data show CDR1 as SGHRS and CDR2 as YFSETQ. CDR3 length: 17 residues. DNA for the CDR3: TGCGCCAGCAGCTTGGACCGCCGGGGGGTCGAGTCCGGAAAACTGTTTTTT. Its protein is CASSLDRRGVESGKLFF.

The chain carries TRBV6-5 and TRBJ2-7, with D possibly matching TRBD1 (6 bases). The ends were cut back, 5 bases at V and 2 bases at J, with 10 bases in the middle. There are 13 residues in the CDR3. The germline gives CDR1 MNHEY, CDR2 SVGAGI. The DNA for the CDR3 is TGTGCCAGCAGTCGGGGACACCCCTACGAGCAGTACTTC. It yields the protein CASSRGHPYEQYF.

The rearrangement links TRBV6-1 to TRBJ1-5; weak D call: TRBD1 (6 bases). Germline-derived CDR1 and CDR2 are MNHNS and SASEGT. The CDR3 spans 15 residues. V was pared by 10 bases and J by 0 bases, with 16 bases between. CDR3 sequence reads: CATQKGGSSNQPQHF. The CDR3 DNA reads TGTGCCACTCAGAAGGGGGGCTCTAGCAATCAGCCCCAGCATTTT.

This clone was counted only a few times. The chain links TRBV5-4 to TRBJ1-2; no definite D call. The V and J ends lost 1 base and 6 bases respectively, with 10 bases between them. The CDR3 consists of 13 residues. Per the germline V gene, CDR1 is SGHNT and CDR2 is YYREEE (reference sequence). The CDR3 loop reads CASSLTRRDGYTF. CDR3 DNA sequence: TGTGCCAGCAGCTTGACGCGAAGAGATGGCTACACCTTC.

The V call is TRBV25-1, the J call TRBJ2-3; 8 nucleotides agree with TRBD1. Germline CDR1 reads MGHDK; CDR2 reads SYGVNS. The CDR3 spans 17 residues. The trim removed 0 bases at V and 4 bases at J, leaving 9 bases unmatched. The CDR3 bases are TGTGCCAGCAGTGAATATGGTCGCGGACAGGGCGCAGATACGCAGTATTTT. It encodes CASSEYGRGQGADTQYF.

The chain employs TRBV28 and TRBJ1-5; D is uncertain. The germline gives CDR1 MDHEN, CDR2 SYDVKM. The V and J ends lost 6 bases and 1 base respectively, with 10 bases between them. The CDR3 totals 14 residues. CDR3 region: CASSRERSNQPQHF. CDR3 nucleotide sequence: TGTGCCAGCAGCCGAGAGAGGAGCAATCAGCCCCAGCATTTT. Supplemented by reference TRBV28 and TRBJ1-5, the full variable domain reads DVKVTQSSRYLVKRTGEKVFLECVQDMDHENMFWYRQDPGLGLRLIYFSYDVKMKEKGDIPEGYSVSREKKERFSLILESASTNQTSMYLCASSRERSNQPQHFGDGTRLSIL.

The chain has TRBV6-5 and TRBJ2-7; 11 bases line up with TRBD2. The V gene end was trimmed by 0 bases and the J gene end by 9 bases; junction bases not matched to a gene: 7. Germline V gene sequence: CDR1 MNHEY, CDR2 SVGAGI. CDR3 size: 15 residues. The CDR3 nucleotides are TGTGCCAGCAGTTACTCGACTAGCGGGGTCCGGGGGCAGTACTTC. Protein sequence: CASSYSTSGVRGQYF.